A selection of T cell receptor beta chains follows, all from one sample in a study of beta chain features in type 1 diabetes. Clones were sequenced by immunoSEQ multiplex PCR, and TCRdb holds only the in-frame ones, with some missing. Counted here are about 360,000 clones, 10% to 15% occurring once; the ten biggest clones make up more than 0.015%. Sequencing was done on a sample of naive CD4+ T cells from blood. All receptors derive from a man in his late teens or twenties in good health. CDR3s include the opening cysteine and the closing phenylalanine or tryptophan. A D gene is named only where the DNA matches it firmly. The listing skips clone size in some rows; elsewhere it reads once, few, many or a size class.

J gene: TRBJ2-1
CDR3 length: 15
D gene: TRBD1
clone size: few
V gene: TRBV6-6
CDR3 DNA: TGTGCCAGCAGTCCCGGGGACAGGGGGAACAATGAGCAGTTCTTC
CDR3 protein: CASSPGDRGNNEQFF

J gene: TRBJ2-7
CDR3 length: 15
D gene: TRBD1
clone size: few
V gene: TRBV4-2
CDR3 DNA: TGTGCCAGCAGCCAAGGGTTCGGACAGGTCTACGAGCAGTACTTC
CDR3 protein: CASSQGFGQVYEQYF

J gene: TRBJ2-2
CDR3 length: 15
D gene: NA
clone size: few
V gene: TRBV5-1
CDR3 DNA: TGCGCCAGCAGCCTAGGGGCATCGAACACCGGGGAGCTGTTTTTT
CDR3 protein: CASSLGASNTGELFF

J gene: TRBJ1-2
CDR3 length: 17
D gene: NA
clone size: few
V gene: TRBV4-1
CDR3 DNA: TGCGCCAGCAGCCAAGTTCTTAGACAGCTAACTAACTATGGCTACACCTTC
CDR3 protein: CASSQVLRQLTNYGYTF

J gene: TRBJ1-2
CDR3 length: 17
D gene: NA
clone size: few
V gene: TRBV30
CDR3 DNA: TGTGCCTGGAAGATTTGGGGGGGCTCCGCTAAGGACTATGGCTACACCTTC
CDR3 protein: CAWKIWGGSAKDYGYTF

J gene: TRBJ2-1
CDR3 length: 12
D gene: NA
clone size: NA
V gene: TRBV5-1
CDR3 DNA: TGCGCCAGCAGCACGACAGGCCCCGAGCAGTTCTTC
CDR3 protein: CASSTTGPEQFF

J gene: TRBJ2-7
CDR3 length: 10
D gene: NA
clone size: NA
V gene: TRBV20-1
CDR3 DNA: TGCAGTGCTAGCAACTACGAGCAGTACTTC
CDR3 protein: CSASNYEQYF

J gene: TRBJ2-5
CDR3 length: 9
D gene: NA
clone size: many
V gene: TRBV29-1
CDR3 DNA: TGCAGTGCGGAAGAGACCCAGTACTTC
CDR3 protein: CSAEETQYF

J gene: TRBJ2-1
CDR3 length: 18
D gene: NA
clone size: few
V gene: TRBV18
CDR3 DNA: TGTGCCAGCTCACCGTCCACTTGGGCGCAGTCATTCTACAATGAGCAGTTCTTC
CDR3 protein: CASSPSTWAQSFYNEQFF

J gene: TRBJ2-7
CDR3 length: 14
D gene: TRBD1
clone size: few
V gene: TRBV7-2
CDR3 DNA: TGTGCCAGCAGCCCCCGGGACAGGGCCTACGAGCAGTACTTC
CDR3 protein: CASSPRDRAYEQYF